This T cell receptor beta chain is from a study of blood T cell repertoires in COVID-19. Overall study context: Whether acute or convalescent, the COVID-19 samples came from the United States, Italy and Spain. The analysed material was cDNA or gDNA that came from T cells, B-cell-depleted T cells, or PBMCs.

The CDR3 covers 13 residues. Germline CDR1 SGHTA, CDR2 FQGTGA. The V and J ends lost 2 bases and 5 bases, in that order; junction bases with no gene match: 2. Authors' methods: Reference gene primer amplification in the assay estimated nucleated cell counts. Clones were read by immunoSEQ multiplex PCR, and TCRdb kept only the in-frame ones, dropping some. V, J and clone size reflect that table, while D and trimming were determined from the DNA. The sample yields about half a million clones, 70% to 90% seen once. The origin of this receptor is a human donor in a cohort sampled during active COVID-19. The chain recombines TRBV7-3 with TRBJ2-7; TRBD1 matches at 8 bases. Sequencing used peripheral blood. The CDR3 sequence is CASSLYRGDEQYF. Here the CDR3 DNA reads TGTGCCAGCAGCTTATACAGGGGGGACGAGCAGTACTTC.